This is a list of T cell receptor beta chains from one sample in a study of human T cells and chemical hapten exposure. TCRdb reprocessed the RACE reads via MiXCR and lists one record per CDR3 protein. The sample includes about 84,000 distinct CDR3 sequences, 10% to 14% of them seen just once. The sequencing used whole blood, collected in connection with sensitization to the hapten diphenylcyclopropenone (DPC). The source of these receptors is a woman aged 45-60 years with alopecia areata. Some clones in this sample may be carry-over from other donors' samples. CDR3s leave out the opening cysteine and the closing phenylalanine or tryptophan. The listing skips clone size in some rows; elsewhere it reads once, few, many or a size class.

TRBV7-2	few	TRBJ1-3	ASSWGLSGNTIY
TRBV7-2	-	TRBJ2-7	ASSSTGGSSYEQY
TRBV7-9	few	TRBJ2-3	ASSSYTSGKSTDTQY
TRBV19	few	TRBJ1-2	ASSYSGWEGYGYT
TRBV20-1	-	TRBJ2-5	RARLAGGQETQY
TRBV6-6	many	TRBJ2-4	ASSSTGAEPRDIQY
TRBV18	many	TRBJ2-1	ASSSLDGSWNEQF
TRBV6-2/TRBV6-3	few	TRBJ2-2	ASNTGPGELF
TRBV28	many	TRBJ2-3	ASKQVQGRPSGRTDTQY
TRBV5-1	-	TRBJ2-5	ASSLLSTSRETQY
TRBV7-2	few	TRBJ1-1	ASSLWGTNTEAF
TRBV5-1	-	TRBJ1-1	ASSFLDKTEAF
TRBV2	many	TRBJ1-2	ARSGLYGYT
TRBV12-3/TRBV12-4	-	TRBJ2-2	ASRMGELF
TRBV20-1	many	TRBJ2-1	SAIESFDNEQF
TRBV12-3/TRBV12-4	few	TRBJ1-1	ASSLNREAF
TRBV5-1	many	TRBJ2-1	ASSLDGRIMEQF
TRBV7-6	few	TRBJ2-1	ASSLGASGRNEQF
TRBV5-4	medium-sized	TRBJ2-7	ASSLDGRGIY
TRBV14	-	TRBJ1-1	ASSQGMNTEAF
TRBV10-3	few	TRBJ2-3	AISQLAGVGDTQY
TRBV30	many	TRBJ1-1	AWSRQVVGDTEAF
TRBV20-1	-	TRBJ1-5	SARVQSENQPQH
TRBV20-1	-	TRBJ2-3	SARPSGSTDTQY
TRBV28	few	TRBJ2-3	ASRAGTSLPDTQY
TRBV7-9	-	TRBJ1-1	ASSLFTGGHTEAF
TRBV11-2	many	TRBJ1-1	ASSLDRQGWNFANPDTEAF
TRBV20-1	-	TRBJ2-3	SARVLAGDMY
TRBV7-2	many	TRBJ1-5	ASSYSSSNQPQH
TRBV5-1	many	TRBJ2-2	ASSLGLALDTGELF
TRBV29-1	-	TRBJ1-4	SVERGANEKLF
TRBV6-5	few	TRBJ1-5	ASSLHRNQPQH
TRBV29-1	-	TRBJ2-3	SVDRGTDTQY
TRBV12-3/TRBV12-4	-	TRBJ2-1	ASTLGEKRHNEQF
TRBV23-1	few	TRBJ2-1	ASLRGLPSRTSGRVGSYNEQF
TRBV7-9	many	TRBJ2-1	ASSLNSRGPYNEQF
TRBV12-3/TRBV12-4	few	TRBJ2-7	ASSLAGLTYEQY
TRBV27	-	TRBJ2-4	ASSSTRSSIQY
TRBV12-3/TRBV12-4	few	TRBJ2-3	ASSLGQRDTQY
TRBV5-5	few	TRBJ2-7	ASSLAKAYEQY
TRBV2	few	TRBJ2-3	ASSRDGTSTDTQY
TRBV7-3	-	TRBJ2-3	ASSSPTSGSPDTQY
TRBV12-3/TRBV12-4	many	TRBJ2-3	ASSLLRIAGGGDTQY